The 18 T cell receptor beta chains in this list originate from one sample, sequenced in a study of beta chain features in type 1 diabetes. Every isolated RNA sample was fully reverse transcribed, so sequencing captured expressed TCRB transcripts. The table came from immunoSEQ multiplex PCR; TCRdb's copy has only in-frame clones and leaves some out. The top ten hold about 2.2% of the sample, which has about 24,000 clones, over 60% seen once. Sequencing used Tregs from blood. The receptors shown here come from a woman in her thirties or forties in good health.

This clone has only one observation. V usage is TRBV7-2 and J usage is TRBJ2-5; possible D gene TRBD1, 6 bases. Germline lookup yields CDR1 SGHTA and CDR2 FQGNSA. The V and J ends lost 7 bases and 3 bases respectively, with 12 bases between them. The CDR3 extends over 13 amino acids. CDR3 sequence (DNA): TGTGCCAGCAACCTACACAGGGAAGAGACCCAGTACTTC. Encoded protein: CASNLHREETQYF.

This clone came up a few times. V and J are TRBV11-2 and TRBJ1-1, with D perhaps matching TRBD1 (6 bases). This CDR3 is 15 amino acids long. Germline assignment: CDR1 SGHAT and CDR2 FQNNGV. V was trimmed by 5 bases and J by 1 base, leaving 14 bases between them. The CDR3 loop is CASSGRGSGNTEAFF. For the CDR3, the DNA is TGTGCCAGCAGCGGGAGGGGGTCAGGGAACACTGAAGCTTTCTTT.

The gene calls are TRBV5-6 and TRBJ2-5, with D possibly TRBD2 on 5 matching bases. This CDR3 comprises 14 residues. Germline CDR1 and CDR2: SGHDT and YYEEEE. V lost 0 bases and J lost 8, with 14 bases in between. The CDR3 bases are TGTGCCAGCAGCTTGGGGGCTAGTCGGGGAACCCAGTACTTC. It is translated as CASSLGASRGTQYF.

This clone was found a few times. The chain links TRBV27 to TRBJ2-1; the match to TRBD1 covers 7 bases. V was clipped by 4 bases and J by 4 bases; unmatched bases: 4. The CDR3 is 14 residues long. Germline loops: CDR1 MNHEY, CDR2 SMNVEV (reference sequence). The CDR3, as DNA: TGTGCCAGCAGTTGGGGACAGATTTACAATGAGCAGTTCTTC. It is translated as CASSWGQIYNEQFF.

This sequence joins TRBV4-3 and TRBJ1-2; 7 positions agree with TRBD1. Trimming at V came to 5 bases and at J to 4 bases, leaving 7 bases not matched to a gene. This CDR3 has 14 amino acids. CDR1 is LGHNA and CDR2 is YSLEER in the germline V gene. The CDR3 DNA is TGCGCCAGCAGCTATGACAGGGTATCCTATGGCTACACCTTC. Translation gives CASSYDRVSYGYTF.

The V call is TRBV7-9, the J call TRBJ1-2; perhaps TRBD1 as D (5 bases). The CDR3 extends over 15 amino acids. CDR1 and CDR2 (germline): SEHNR, FQNEAQ (reference sequence). V lost 1 base and J 4 bases, leaving 13 bases between the germline ends. CDR3 DNA: TGTGCCAGCAGCTTAGTGCCAGGGTCATCCTATGGCTACACCTTC. Protein product: CASSLVPGSSYGYTF.

V usage is TRBV25-1 and J usage is TRBJ2-7; 10 bases are a match to TRBD1. V shed 6 bases, J shed 3 bases, and the junction held 5 bases outside the gene matches. This CDR3 is 14 amino acids long. Germline loops: CDR1 MGHDK, CDR2 SYGVNS. CDR3 DNA sequence: TGTGCCAGCAGACCCGGGACAGGGGTCTACGAGCAGTACTTC. It encodes CASRPGTGVYEQYF.

The chain has TRBV7-2 and TRBJ1-6, with 7 bases aligning to TRBD1. There are 14 residues in the CDR3. Germline CDR1 SGHTA, CDR2 FQGNSA. Trimming at V came to 5 bases and at J to 10 bases, leaving 8 bases not matched to a gene. The CDR3 DNA reads TGTGCCAGCAGCACTGGACAGGTTGGCTCACCCCTCCACTTT. Its protein product is CASSTGQVGSPLHF.

The chain carries TRBV7-9 and TRBJ1-1; TRBD1 agrees at 8 bases. The CDR3 has 15 amino acids. Losses at the gene ends were 3 bases for V and 6 bases for J; bases not matched to a gene: 9. Germline values: CDR1 SEHNR, CDR2 FQNEAQ (reference sequence). In nucleotides, the CDR3 is TGTGCCAGCAGCTTTCGTCGGACAGGGAGGCCTGAAGCTTTCTTT. Translating gives CASSFRRTGRPEAFF.

The chain combines TRBV29-1 with TRBJ2-7, with D possibly matching TRBD1 (6 bases). Germline V gene sequence: CDR1 SQVTM, CDR2 ANQGSEA. This CDR3 region has 13 residues. V lost 6 bases and J lost 7, with 19 bases in between. The CDR3 nucleotides are TGCAGCGTCTTGAGGACAGCCGAGGGGGAGCAGTACTTC. This translates into CSVLRTAEGEQYF.

The V gene is TRBV10-2, the J gene TRBJ2-7; 7 bases agree with TRBD1. V was pared by 1 base and J by 0 bases, with 12 bases of the junction left unmatched. The germline V gene has CDR1 WSHSY and CDR2 SAAADI. This CDR3 contains 18 residues. The CDR3: CASSELTSDRQLSYEQYF. As DNA, the CDR3 is TGCGCCAGCAGTGAGTTGACCTCGGACAGGCAACTCTCCTACGAGCAGTACTTC.

In its sample, this clone was seen a few times. The J gene is TRBJ2-7, the V gene TRBV19; 9 bases line up with TRBD1. Unmatched junction bases numbered 8, after V lost 5 bases and J lost 0 bases. Germline V gene data show CDR1 as LNHDA and CDR2 as SQIVND (reference sequence). There are 16 residues in the CDR3. CDR3 loop: CASSPGQGRGSYEQYF. The CDR3 DNA is TGTGCCAGTAGTCCCGGACAGGGGAGGGGCTCCTACGAGCAGTACTTC.

This clone was seen a few times. The genes are TRBV5-1 and TRBJ2-5; D might be TRBD2 (7 bases). Germline CDR1 is SGHRS and CDR2 is YFSETQ. V was pared by 1 base and J by 4 bases, with 11 bases between. The CDR3 is 14 amino acids. The CDR3 loop is CASSLKRGGETQYF. The CDR3 DNA sequence: TGCGCCAGCAGCTTGAAAAGGGGGGGAGAGACCCAGTACTTC.

The V gene is TRBV11-2, the J gene TRBJ2-2; D gene unclear. V was shortened by 0 bases and J by 5 bases, with 7 bases between the two germline ends. The CDR3 sequence is 14 residues long. CDR1 SGHAT and CDR2 FQNNGV come from the germline V gene. The CDR3 reads CASSLDTGTGELFF. The DNA for the CDR3 is TGTGCCAGCAGCTTAGATACGGGTACCGGGGAGCTGTTTTTT.

The J gene is TRBJ1-1, the V gene TRBV5-4; TRBD1 aligns across 8 bases. With V trimmed by 2 bases and J by 4 bases, 4 bases remained unmatched. CDR1 is SGHNT and CDR2 is YYREEE in the germline V gene (reference sequence). The CDR3 is 14 residues long. CDR3 DNA sequence: TGTGCCAGCAGCTTTCAGGGGGCGCCCACTGAAGCTTTCTTT. Protein sequence: CASSFQGAPTEAFF.

This clone was counted a few times. The chain recombines TRBV13 with TRBJ2-5; D is uncertain. Trimming cost V 2 bases and J 9 bases, with 22 bases left between them. The germline V gene has CDR1 PRHDT and CDR2 FYEKMQ (reference sequence). The CDR3 runs 16 residues. The CDR3 nucleotides read TGTGCCAGCAGCTTATCCGAGACTTCCTTCTATGTTCCCCAGTACTTC. It encodes CASSLSETSFYVPQYF.

The CDR3 loop is CASSGDRGSTDTQYF. In DNA, the CDR3 is TGTGCCAGCAGTGGGGACAGAGGAAGCACAGATACGCAGTATTTT. V usage is TRBV2 and J usage is TRBJ2-3; 7 nucleotides match TRBD1. CDR1 SNHLY and CDR2 FYNNEI come from the germline V gene. CDR3 length: 15 residues. V trimming: 4 bases; J trimming: 0 bases; junction bases outside the gene matches: 4. The full variable domain, with the rest looked up from reference TRBV2 and TRBJ2-3, is EPEVTQTPSHQVTQMGQEVILRCVPISNHLYFYWYRQILGQKVEFLVSFYNNEISEKSEIFDDQFSVERPDGSNFTLKIRSTKLEDSAMYFCASSGDRGSTDTQYFGPGTRLTVL.

The chain combines TRBV6-1 with TRBJ1-2; the D gene is possibly TRBD1 (6 bases). The CDR3 is 16 amino acids. Trimming left V 1 base short and J 2 bases short, with 14 bases between. Germline values: CDR1 MNHNS, CDR2 SASEGT. CDR3 DNA sequence: TGTGCCAGCAGTGAAGAGGCCTGGACAGCCAACTATGGCTACACCTTC. Translating it yields CASSEEAWTANYGYTF.